This TCR beta chain was obtained from a study of blood T cell repertoires in COVID-19. Across the study: PBMCs, B-cell-depleted T cells, or T cells were the source of the cDNA or gDNA that made up the material.

This clone is termed medium-sized. Here immunoSEQ multiplex PCR was the method, and the copy in TCRdb shows in-frame clones only, minus some. In the table there are about 28,000 clones, about 85% of which are singletons. The sequence was collected from a woman aged 55-69 years with acute or convalescent COVID-19. The sequenced sample consisted of peripheral blood.

CDR3 amino acids: CAWSGYRGNFPYEQYF. As DNA, the CDR3 is TGTGCCTGGAGTGGGTACAGGGGTAATTTTCCCTACGAGCAGTACTTC. The rearrangement joins TRBV30 to TRBJ2-7; TRBD1 aligns across 7 bases. Germline V gene lookup returns CDR1 GTSNPN and CDR2 SVGIG (reference sequence). This CDR3 has 16 amino acids. V gave up 1 base and J gave up 2 bases; unmatched junction bases: 11.